One sample yielded the 15 T cell receptor beta chains listed below, sequenced in a study of cytomegalovirus exposure and HLA in healthy donors. Here immunoSEQ multiplex PCR was the method, and the copy in TCRdb shows in-frame clones only, minus some. The table lists roughly 310,000 clones, roughly 88% of them singletons. Source material: PBMCs. These receptor sequences come from a man aged 25-45 years in good health and CMV-seronegative.

The CDR3 loop reads CASSQDWTSQETQYF. CDR3 nucleotide sequence: TGCGCCAGCAGCCAAGATTGGACTAGCCAAGAGACCCAGTACTTC. The rearrangement joins TRBV4-1 to TRBJ2-5, with TRBD2 matching over 7 bases. Trimming removed 0 bases from V and 1 base from J; junction bases left unmatched: 2. This CDR3 has 15 residues. The germline gives CDR1 MGHRA, CDR2 YSYEKL.

The chain uses TRBV14 and TRBJ2-3; 8 nucleotides agree with TRBD1. Trimming took 2 bases from V and 4 from J; bases not matched to a gene: 8. The CDR3 has 16 amino acids. Germline V gene lookup returns CDR1 SGHDN and CDR2 FVKESK. This CDR3 reads CASSQLPGGLSDTQYF. The CDR3 nucleotides read TGTGCCAGCAGCCAACTTCCAGGGGGCTTGTCAGATACGCAGTATTTT.

This clone came up many times. The chain couples TRBV2 to TRBJ1-2, with D unclear. The CDR3 runs 12 residues. V was pared by 11 bases and J by 6 bases, with 16 bases between. In germline, CDR1 is SNHLY, CDR2 FYNNEI. CDR3 sequence (DNA): TGTGCCGCGCAGGTTCAGGCGAATGGCTACACCTTC. Translating gives CAAQVQANGYTF.

This clone was picked up one time. The chain joins TRBV6-5 to TRBJ2-7; 11 nucleotides line up with TRBD1. The V and J ends lost 4 bases and 6 bases, in that order; junction bases with no gene match: 2. This CDR3 is 13 amino acids long. Germline V gene sequence: CDR1 MNHEY, CDR2 SVGAGI. The chain's CDR3 is CASSWTGGIEQYF. The CDR3 coding sequence is TGTGCCAGCAGTTGGACAGGGGGCATCGAGCAGTACTTC.

This clone occurred once. V usage is TRBV4-2 and J usage is TRBJ1-1; 7 positions match TRBD1. There are 16 residues in the CDR3. In germline, CDR1 is LGHNA, CDR2 YNFKEQ. V gave up 0 bases and J gave up 1 base; unmatched junction bases: 5. This chain's CDR3 is CASSQDYGTANTEAFF. The DNA of the CDR3 is TGTGCCAGCAGCCAAGACTACGGGACAGCGAACACTGAAGCTTTCTTT.

This chain uses TRBV6-1 with TRBJ2-5; possibly TRBD1 for D (5 bases). Trimming left V 7 bases short and J 7 bases short, with 22 bases between. This CDR3 is 15 amino acids long. Germline lookup yields CDR1 MNHNS and CDR2 SASEGT. CDR3 protein: CASNWGRVTNLTQYF. The CDR3 bases are TGTGCCAGCAACTGGGGCAGGGTCACCAATTTGACCCAGTACTTC.

The V and J genes are TRBV14 and TRBJ2-7, with 8 bases matching TRBD1. Per the germline V gene, CDR1 is SGHDN and CDR2 is FVKESK. With V trimmed by 6 bases and J by 1 base, 2 bases remained unmatched. This CDR3 contains 13 residues. The CDR3 DNA sequence: TGTGCCAGCAGGGGGACAGGTTCCTACGAGCAGTACTTC. It encodes CASRGTGSYEQYF.

V is TRBV6-6 and J is TRBJ1-6; D unclear. Germline CDR1 MNHNY, CDR2 SVGAGI (reference sequence). The CDR3 extends over 16 amino acids. The V end was cut by 5 bases, the J end by 0 bases, with 11 bases between. CDR3 in amino acids: CASSGRTRSYNSPLHF. The CDR3, as DNA: TGTGCCAGCAGTGGGAGAACCCGCTCCTATAATTCACCCCTCCACTTT.

Written as DNA, the CDR3 is TGTGCCAGCAGCCAAGATGGAGGGACTCGTAGCACAGATACGCAGTATTTT. It codes for CASSQDGGTRSTDTQYF. V and J are TRBV4-2 and TRBJ2-3; TRBD2 might be the D (6 bases). The CDR3 is made up of 17 amino acids. Germline lookup yields CDR1 LGHNA and CDR2 YNFKEQ. V was trimmed by 0 bases and J by 0 bases, leaving 13 bases between them.

The chain carries TRBV6-6 and TRBJ1-3; D possibly corresponds to TRBD1 (5 bases). The length of the CDR3 is 14 residues. CDR1 MNHNY and CDR2 SVGAGI come from the germline V gene (reference sequence). V dropped 6 bases and J dropped 1 base, with 10 bases sitting between them. CDR3 in amino acids: CASSLQESGNTIYF. CDR3 sequence (DNA): TGTGCCAGCAGCTTACAGGAGTCTGGAAACACCATATATTTT.

In its sample, this clone was seen a few times. The V gene is TRBV6-5, the J gene TRBJ2-7; D perhaps matches TRBD1 (6 bases). This CDR3 spans 13 amino acids. The V gene lost 2 bases and the J gene lost 3 bases, with 8 bases spanning the gap. Per the germline V gene, CDR1 is MNHEY and CDR2 is SVGAGI. The CDR3 sequence: CASSYDRNYEQYF. CDR3 in DNA: TGTGCCAGCAGTTACGACAGGAACTACGAGCAGTACTTC.

The table lists this clone with a count of one. The chain combines TRBV7-2 with TRBJ1-1, with D uncertain. Germline CDR1 reads SGHTA; CDR2 reads FQGNSA. The CDR3 has 16 amino acids. V was cut by 5 bases and J by 0 bases, with 16 bases left in between. The CDR3 DNA reads TGTGCCAGCAGCCCCCGGGTTGACGCTATGAACACTGAAGCTTTCTTT. Translating gives CASSPRVDAMNTEAFF.

The chain is built from TRBV2 and TRBJ2-2; 8 nucleotides align to TRBD1. This CDR3 is 14 amino acids long. V lost 11 bases, J lost 5 bases, and 10 bases stayed unmatched. From germline, CDR1 is SNHLY and CDR2 FYNNEI. The CDR3 DNA reads as TGTGCCCGTCAACGGACAGGGAGAACCGGGGAGCTGTTTTTT. This sequence encodes CARQRTGRTGELFF.

The V call is TRBV7-8, the J call TRBJ2-1; D may be TRBD2 (6 bases). CDR1 and CDR2 (germline): SGHVS, FQNEAQ. V was trimmed by 4 bases and J by 7 bases, leaving 17 bases between them. The CDR3 runs 15 residues. CDR3 nucleotide sequence: TGTGCCAGCAGCTCCTCCCCCTCTGGGGGGAATGAGCAGTTCTTC. Translating gives CASSSSPSGGNEQFF.

V is TRBV5-6 and J is TRBJ2-1, with TRBD2 matching 9 bases. V lost 0 bases and J lost 5; bases outside the gene matches: 6. The germline V gene encodes CDR1 SGHDT and CDR2 YYEEEE. The CDR3 totals 16 residues. CDR3 DNA sequence: TGTGCCAGCAGCTTGGGTCCTAGCGGGGTGGACAATGAGCAGTTCTTC. Its protein is CASSLGPSGVDNEQFF.